Below are 15 T cell receptor beta chains sequenced from a single sample in a study of blood T cell repertoires in COVID-19. Profiling relied on immunoSEQ multiplex PCR, and the TCRdb table lists in-frame clones only, not all of them. The sample shows around 370,000 clones, 90% of them seen only once. The sequencing input was peripheral blood. The receptors were sampled from a man between 18 and 35 years old with active or convalescent COVID-19.

J is TRBJ2-1 and V is TRBV7-9; 10 bases line up with TRBD2. V was clipped by 1 base and J by 3 bases; unmatched bases: 3. CDR1 is SEHNR, CDR2 FQNEAQ, per germline (reference sequence). The CDR3 extends over 16 amino acids. The CDR3 DNA reads TGTGCCAGCAGCTTAGTGGCTAGCGGGGGCTACAATGAGCAGTTCTTC. It translates to CASSLVASGGYNEQFF.

CDR3 sequence reads: CASRGQGAFNQPQHF. The CDR3 nucleotides are TGTGCCAGCAGGGGACAGGGGGCGTTCAATCAGCCCCAGCATTTT. This chain links TRBV28 with TRBJ1-5; 12 bases are shared with TRBD1. Germline trimming cut 6 bases from V and 3 bases from J; bases unmatched to any gene: 3. The CDR3 is 15 residues long. Germline values: CDR1 MDHEN, CDR2 SYDVKM.

The V call is TRBV11-3, the J call TRBJ2-1, with D hard to call. The CDR3 extends over 14 amino acids. Trimming cost V 5 bases and J 0 bases, with 8 bases left between them. CDR1 is SGHNT, CDR2 YENEEA, per germline. In DNA form, the CDR3 reads TGTGCCAGCAGCCCTAGTAGCTCCTACAATGAGCAGTTCTTC. Translating gives CASSPSSSYNEQFF.

V and J are TRBV7-2 and TRBJ2-1; 16 bases fit TRBD2. Germline CDR1 reads SGHTA; CDR2 reads FQGNSA. V shed 0 bases and J 8 bases; nucleotides not matched to a gene: 7. The CDR3 runs 18 residues. The CDR3 sequence: CASSLAGTSGGAWYEQFF. As DNA, the CDR3 is TGTGCCAGCAGCTTAGCAGGGACTAGCGGGGGGGCCTGGTATGAGCAGTTCTTC.

This sequence joins TRBV10-3 and TRBJ1-1; no clear D gene. This CDR3 is built from 14 residues. Germline-derived CDR1 and CDR2 are ENHRY and SYGVKD. V was shortened by 0 bases and J by 5 bases, with 10 bases between the two germline ends. The CDR3 DNA reads TGTGCCATCAGTGAGTCAGCAGTCAGGACTGAAGCTTTCTTT. It encodes CAISESAVRTEAFF.

This chain connects TRBV3-1 (or the pseudogene TRBV3-2) to TRBJ2-1; 7 bases map to TRBD2. V gave up 3 bases and J gave up 3 bases; unmatched junction bases: 8. The CDR3 is 16 amino acids. The germline V gene encodes CDR1 LGHDT and CDR2 YNNKEL (reference sequence). CDR3 nucleotide sequence: TGTGCCAGCAGCCAGGCCACCGGGACTAACTACAATGAGCAGTTCTTC. Residues: CASSQATGTNYNEQFF.

Written as DNA, the CDR3 is TGTGCCAGCAGTTGGGGGACAGGGGACTTTAGCAATCAGCCCCAGCATTTT. This encodes CASSWGTGDFSNQPQHF. This chain links TRBV6-8 with TRBJ1-5, with 10 bases identical to TRBD1. J lost 0 bases, V lost 4 bases, and 6 bases had no gene match. The CDR3 has 17 residues. Germline V gives CDR1 MNHGY, CDR2 SAAAGT.

This sequence joins TRBV5-5 and TRBJ2-1; no clear D. V lost 1 base, J lost 0 bases, and 8 bases lay in between. The CDR3 runs to 15 residues. CDR1 and CDR2 from the germline V gene are SGHKS and YYEKEE (reference sequence). CDR3 sequence (DNA): TGTGCCAGCAGCTTGAGGCGGAACTCCTACAATGAGCAGTTCTTC. It encodes CASSLRRNSYNEQFF.

V is TRBV6-2 or TRBV6-3 and J is TRBJ2-2; D is possibly TRBD1 (6 bases). V gave up 3 bases and J gave up 6 bases, with 11 bases separating them. The CDR3 runs 14 residues. Looked up from germline, CDR1 is MNHEY and CDR2 is SVGEGT. CDR3 DNA sequence: TGTGCCAGCAGTTATTGGGGGCTGGCCGGGGAGCTGTTTTTT. It is translated as CASSYWGLAGELFF.

The chain carries TRBV27 and TRBJ2-2; 8 bases fit TRBD1. This CDR3 contains 15 residues. J was trimmed by 4 bases and V by 4 bases; bases with no gene match: 5. Germline V gene lookup returns CDR1 MNHEY and CDR2 SMNVEV (reference sequence). The CDR3 nucleotides read TGTGCCAGCAGTTGGACAGGGCCCTTCACCGGGGAGCTGTTTTTT. It yields the protein CASSWTGPFTGELFF.

V gene TRBV4-1 combines with J gene TRBJ1-2; 7 bases line up with TRBD1. The CDR3 runs to 15 residues. Trimming at V came to 4 bases and at J to 8 bases, leaving 13 bases not matched to a gene. The V gene's germline CDR1 is MGHRA and CDR2 YSYEKL. The CDR3 loop reads CASSLGQDLLGGYTF. CDR3 in DNA: TGCGCCAGCAGCCTTGGACAGGATCTATTGGGGGGCTACACCTTC.

The rearrangement links TRBV20-1 to TRBJ1-1, with 8 bases that match TRBD1. This CDR3 spans 14 amino acids. The germline V gene encodes CDR1 DFQATT and CDR2 SNEGSKA (reference sequence). Trimming removed 3 bases from V and 4 bases from J; junction bases left unmatched: 7. The CDR3 protein is CSASIGQGVTEAFF. The CDR3 bases are TGCAGTGCTAGTATAGGACAGGGTGTCACTGAAGCTTTCTTT.

The V call is TRBV6-1, the J call TRBJ1-2, with no clear D. V shed 2 bases and J shed 8 bases, with 15 bases lying between them. Per the germline V gene, CDR1 is MNHNS and CDR2 is SASEGT. The CDR3 is 14 residues long. CDR3 sequence reads: CASSELGPTGGYTF. The CDR3 DNA sequence: TGTGCCAGCAGTGAACTAGGACCCACGGGGGGCTACACCTTC.

Only one count was recorded for this clone. The V call is TRBV14, the J call TRBJ2-7, with TRBD2 matching over 10 bases. V lost 1 base to trimming and J lost 7 bases; unmatched junction nucleotides: 16. Germline assignment: CDR1 SGHDN and CDR2 FVKESK. The CDR3 sequence is 18 residues long. CDR3 nucleotides: TGTGCCAGCAGCCAAGTGGTTCCTAGCGGGGGCCAATGGGGGGAGCAGTACTTC. Translation: CASSQVVPSGGQWGEQYF.

The chain recombines TRBV7-6 with TRBJ2-3; D not resolved. CDR3 length: 16 residues. CDR1 is SGHVS and CDR2 is FNYEAQ in the germline V gene. The ends were cut back, 1 base at V and 0 bases at J, with 11 bases in the middle. The CDR3 bases are TGTGCCAGCAGCTTAGAAGGAGCTAGAAGCACAGATACGCAGTATTTT. It yields the protein CASSLEGARSTDTQYF.